The clone carrying this T cell receptor (beta chain) was seen more than once but under ten times. Unique-molecular-identifier-tagged TCR beta cDNA libraries were used. TCRdb reanalysed the PCR reads using MiXCR and keeps one entry per CDR3 protein. The table records a few hundred thousand distinct CDR3 sequences, approximately 42% of them present only once. This specimen comes from a study of post-analysis software for immune sequencing data. The sequenced sample was blood. This receptor was taken from a girl aged 2 to 9 with multiple sclerosis.

The CDR3 DNA reads as TGTGCCAGCAGCTTGGATGTTATAGGGACCTCCATGAACACTGAAGCTTTCTTT. Its translation is CASSLDVIGTSMNTEAFF. This chain connects TRBV5-6 to TRBJ1-1, with D possibly TRBD1 on 5 matching bases. The CDR3 covers 18 residues. Germline V gene sequence: CDR1 SGHDT, CDR2 YYEEEE. Trimming cost V 0 bases and J 0 bases, with 18 bases left between them.